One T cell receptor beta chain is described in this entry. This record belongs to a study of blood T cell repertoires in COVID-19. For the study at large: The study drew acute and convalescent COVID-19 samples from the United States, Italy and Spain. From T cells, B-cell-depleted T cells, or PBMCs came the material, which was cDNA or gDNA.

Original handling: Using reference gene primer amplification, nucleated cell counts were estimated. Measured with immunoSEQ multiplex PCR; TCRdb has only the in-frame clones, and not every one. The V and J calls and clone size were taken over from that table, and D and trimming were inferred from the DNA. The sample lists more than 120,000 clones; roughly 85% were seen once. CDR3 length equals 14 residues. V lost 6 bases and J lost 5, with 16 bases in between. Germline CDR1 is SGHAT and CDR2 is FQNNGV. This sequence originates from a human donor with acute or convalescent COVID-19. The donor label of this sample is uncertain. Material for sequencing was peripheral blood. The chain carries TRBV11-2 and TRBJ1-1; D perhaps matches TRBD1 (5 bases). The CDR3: CASSRPQGITEAFF. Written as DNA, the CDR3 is TGTGCCAGCAGTCGCCCCCAGGGTATTACTGAAGCTTTCTTT.